These 15 T cell receptor beta chains originate from one sample sequenced in a study of monozygotic twins with inflammatory bowel disease. After re-calling the 5' RACE reads, TCRdb lists one entry per CDR3 protein, DNA absent. This sample carries fewer than 550,000 distinct CDR3 sequences, with 2.4% going to the ten biggest clones. The sequencing input was blood. These receptors all stem from a human donor with ulcerative colitis or Crohn's disease, or a healthy co-twin of an affected twin (not recorded which).

The V gene is TRBV4-1, the J gene TRBJ2-7. The germline V gene has CDR1 MGHRA and CDR2 YSYEKL. This CDR3 is 16 amino acids long. CDR3 amino acids: CASSQPPRQGLNEQYF.

The chain uses TRBV6-5 and TRBJ2-3. The germline CDR1 and CDR2 sequences are MNHEY and SVGAGI. The CDR3 is 15 amino acids. The CDR3 spells CASSYSAVSTDTQYF.

The chain carries TRBV5-5 and TRBJ2-2. The CDR3 is 15 amino acids. Germline V gives CDR1 SGHKS, CDR2 YYEKEE (reference sequence). CDR3 protein: CASSLNLGVVGELFF.

The genes are TRBV2 and TRBJ2-1; absent DNA, TCRdb's TRBD1 call cannot be checked. CDR1 and CDR2 (germline): SNHLY, FYNNEI. The CDR3 spans 13 residues. The CDR3 loop is CASRQGAYNEQFF.

CDR3 amino acids: CASSFLLAENGTQYF. The V gene is TRBV7-8, the J gene TRBJ2-5; TCRdb's assignment of TRBD2 cannot be checked, as there is no DNA. Germline V gives CDR1 SGHVS, CDR2 FQNEAQ. This CDR3 is built from 15 residues.

The rearrangement links TRBV5-5 to TRBJ1-5. The CDR3 length is 15 residues. Germline V gives CDR1 SGHKS, CDR2 YYEKEE (reference sequence). CDR3 amino acids: CASSLGPGGNQPQHF.

The V and J genes are TRBV29-1 and TRBJ1-4; the D gene TCRdb calls, TRBD1, cannot be checked with no DNA. This CDR3 is 14 amino acids long. The germline gives CDR1 SQVTM, CDR2 ANQGSEA. CDR3: CSARVGATNEKLFF.

The genes are TRBV20-1 and TRBJ2-4; the TCRdb call, TRBD1, lacks DNA for checking. CDR3 length: 16 residues. Germline V gene data show CDR1 as DFQATT and CDR2 as SNEGSKA (reference sequence). The CDR3 loop is CSARDAVGTAKNIQYF.

The rearrangement joins TRBV7-8 to TRBJ1-2; TCRdb returns TRBD1, unconfirmable since there is no DNA. Germline V gene lookup returns CDR1 SGHVS and CDR2 FQNEAQ. The CDR3 has 16 amino acids. CDR3 region: CASSSTEQPTPYGYTF.

The chain carries TRBV10-3 and TRBJ2-5; TCRdb lists TRBD2, though no DNA is available to test this call. This CDR3 has 17 residues. Germline V gene sequence: CDR1 ENHRY, CDR2 SYGVKD. CDR3 residues: CAISGTSGGLPPETQYF.

This chain uses TRBV5-1 with TRBJ1-2; the D gene TCRdb calls, TRBD1, cannot be checked with no DNA. CDR3 length: 15 residues. Germline V gene lookup returns CDR1 SGHRS and CDR2 YFSETQ. The CDR3 sequence: CASSTGTVLGYGYTF.

The chain uses TRBV4-2 and TRBJ2-2; TCRdb names TRBD1, which stays unverified in the absence of DNA. The CDR3 totals 18 residues. Looked up from germline, CDR1 is LGHNA and CDR2 is YNFKEQ. CDR3 loop: CASSPTRAPTSNTGELFF.

CDR3 region: CASNTGGVEGYTF. The chain joins TRBV28 to TRBJ1-2. The germline V gene encodes CDR1 MDHEN and CDR2 SYDVKM. The length of the CDR3 is 13 residues.

The gene calls are TRBV20-1 and TRBJ2-7; with no DNA, the TCRdb D assignment of TRBD2 cannot be verified. CDR3 length equals 13 residues. CDR1 is DFQATT and CDR2 is SNEGSKA in the germline V gene (reference sequence). CDR3 amino acids: CSAPRDSDYEQYF.

The V gene is TRBV5-1, the J gene TRBJ1-6. The CDR3 runs to 16 residues. Germline values: CDR1 SGHRS, CDR2 YFSETQ. CDR3 region: CASSLGQYSYNSPLHF.